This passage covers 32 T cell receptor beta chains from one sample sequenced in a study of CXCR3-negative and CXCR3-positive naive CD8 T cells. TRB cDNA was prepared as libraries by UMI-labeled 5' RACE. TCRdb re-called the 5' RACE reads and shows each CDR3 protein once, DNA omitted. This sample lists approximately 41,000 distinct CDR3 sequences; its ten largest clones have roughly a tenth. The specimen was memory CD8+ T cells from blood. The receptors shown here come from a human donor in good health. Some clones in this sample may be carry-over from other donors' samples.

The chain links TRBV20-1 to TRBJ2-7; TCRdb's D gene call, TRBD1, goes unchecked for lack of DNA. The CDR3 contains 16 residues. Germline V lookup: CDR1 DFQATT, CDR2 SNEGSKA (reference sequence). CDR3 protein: CSARDSFRDSSYEQYF.

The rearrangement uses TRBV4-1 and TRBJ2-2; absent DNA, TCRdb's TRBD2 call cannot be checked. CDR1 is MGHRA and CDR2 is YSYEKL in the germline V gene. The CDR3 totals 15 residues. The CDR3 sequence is CASSQGPAGGGELFF.

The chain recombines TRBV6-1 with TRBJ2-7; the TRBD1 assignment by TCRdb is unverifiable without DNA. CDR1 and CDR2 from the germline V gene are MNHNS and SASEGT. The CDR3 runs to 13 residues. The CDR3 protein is CASSEGDSYEQYF.

CDR3 loop: CSARDLRESYEQYF. The rearrangement links TRBV20-1 to TRBJ2-7; TCRdb returns TRBD2, unconfirmable since there is no DNA. The CDR3 length is 14 residues. The germline V gene has CDR1 DFQATT and CDR2 SNEGSKA (reference sequence).

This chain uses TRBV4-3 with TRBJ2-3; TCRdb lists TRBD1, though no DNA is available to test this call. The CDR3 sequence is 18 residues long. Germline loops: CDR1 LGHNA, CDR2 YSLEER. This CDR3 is CASSQDELTSVPTDTQYF.

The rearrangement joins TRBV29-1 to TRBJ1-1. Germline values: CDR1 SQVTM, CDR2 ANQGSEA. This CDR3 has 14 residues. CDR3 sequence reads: CSVREGGRHTEAFF.

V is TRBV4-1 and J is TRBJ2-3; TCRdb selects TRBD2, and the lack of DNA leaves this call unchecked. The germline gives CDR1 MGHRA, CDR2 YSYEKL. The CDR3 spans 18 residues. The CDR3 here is CASSQDFSDYAGTDTQYF.

CDR3 loop: CATIPGGAEAFF. The rearrangement links TRBV19 to TRBJ1-1. CDR1 is LNHDA, CDR2 SQIVND, per germline (reference sequence). The CDR3 spans 12 residues. The full variable domain, its missing parts supplied by reference TRBV19 and TRBJ1-1, is DGGITQSPKYLFRKEGQNVTLSCEQNLNHDAMYWYRQDPGQGLRLIYYSQIVNDFQKGDIAEGYSVSREKKESFPLTVTSAQKNPTAFYLCATIPGGAEAFFGQGTRLTVV.

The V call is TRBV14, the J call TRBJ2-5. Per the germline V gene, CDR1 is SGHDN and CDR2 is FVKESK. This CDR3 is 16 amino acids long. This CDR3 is CASSQARKSRRETQYF.

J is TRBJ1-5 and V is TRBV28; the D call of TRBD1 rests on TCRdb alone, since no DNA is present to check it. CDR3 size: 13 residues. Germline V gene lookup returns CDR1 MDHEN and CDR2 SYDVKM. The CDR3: CASSSGDNQPQHF.

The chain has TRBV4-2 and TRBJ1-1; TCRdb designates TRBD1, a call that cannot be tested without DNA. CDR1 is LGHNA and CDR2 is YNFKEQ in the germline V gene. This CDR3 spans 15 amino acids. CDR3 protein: CASSQEGGGSTEAFF.

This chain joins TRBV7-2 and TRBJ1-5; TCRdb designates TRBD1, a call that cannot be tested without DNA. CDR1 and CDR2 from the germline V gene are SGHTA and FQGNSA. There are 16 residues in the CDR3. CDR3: CASSLVVWGLGQPQHF.

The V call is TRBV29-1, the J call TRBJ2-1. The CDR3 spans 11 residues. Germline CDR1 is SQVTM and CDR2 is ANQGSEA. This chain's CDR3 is CSAEEGNEQFF.

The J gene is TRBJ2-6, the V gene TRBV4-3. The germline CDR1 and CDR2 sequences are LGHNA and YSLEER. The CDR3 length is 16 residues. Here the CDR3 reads CASSQEDGSGANVLTF.

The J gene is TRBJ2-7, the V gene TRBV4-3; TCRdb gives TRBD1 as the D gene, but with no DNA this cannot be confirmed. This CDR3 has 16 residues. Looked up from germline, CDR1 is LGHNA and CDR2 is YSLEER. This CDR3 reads CASSQDWWQGAYEQYF.

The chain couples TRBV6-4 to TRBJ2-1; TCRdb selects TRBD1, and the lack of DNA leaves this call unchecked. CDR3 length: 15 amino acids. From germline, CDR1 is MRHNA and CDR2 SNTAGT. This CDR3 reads CASSSTAGGGIEQFF.

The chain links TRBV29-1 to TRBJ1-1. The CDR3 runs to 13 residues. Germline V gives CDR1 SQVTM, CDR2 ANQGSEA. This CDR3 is CSAGGGLNTEAFF.

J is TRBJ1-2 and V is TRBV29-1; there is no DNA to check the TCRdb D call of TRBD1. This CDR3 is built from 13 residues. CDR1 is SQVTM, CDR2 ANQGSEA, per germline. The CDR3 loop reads CSVGPQGFYGYTF.

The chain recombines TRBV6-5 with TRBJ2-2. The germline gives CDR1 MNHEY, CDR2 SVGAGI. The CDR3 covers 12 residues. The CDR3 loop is CASSWNAGELFF.

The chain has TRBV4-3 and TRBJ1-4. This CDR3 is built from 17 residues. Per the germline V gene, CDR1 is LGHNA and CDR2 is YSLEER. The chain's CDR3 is CASSQERSAATNEKLFF.

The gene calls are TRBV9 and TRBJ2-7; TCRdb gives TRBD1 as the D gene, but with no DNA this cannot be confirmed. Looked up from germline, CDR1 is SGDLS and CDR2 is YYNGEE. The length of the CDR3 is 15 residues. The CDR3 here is CASSEGWGSSYEQYF.

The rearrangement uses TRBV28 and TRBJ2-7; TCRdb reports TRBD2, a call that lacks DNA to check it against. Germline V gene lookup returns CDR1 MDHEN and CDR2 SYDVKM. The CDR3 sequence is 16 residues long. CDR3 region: CASSLPLEVESGEQYF.

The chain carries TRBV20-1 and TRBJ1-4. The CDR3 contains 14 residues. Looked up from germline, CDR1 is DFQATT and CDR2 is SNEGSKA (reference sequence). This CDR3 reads CSASPQGFNEKLFF.

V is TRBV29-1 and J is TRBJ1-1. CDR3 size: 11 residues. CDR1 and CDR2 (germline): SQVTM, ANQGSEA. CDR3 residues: CSVVINTEAFF. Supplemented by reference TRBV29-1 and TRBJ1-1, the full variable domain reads SAVISQKPSRDICQRGTSLTIQCQVDSQVTMMFWYRQQPGQSLTLIATANQGSEATYESGFVIDKFPISRPNLTFSTLTVSNMSPEDSSIYLCSVVINTEAFFGQGTRLTVV.

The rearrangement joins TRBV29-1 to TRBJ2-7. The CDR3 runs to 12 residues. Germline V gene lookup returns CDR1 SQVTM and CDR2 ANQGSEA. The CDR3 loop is CSVAIDTYEQYF.

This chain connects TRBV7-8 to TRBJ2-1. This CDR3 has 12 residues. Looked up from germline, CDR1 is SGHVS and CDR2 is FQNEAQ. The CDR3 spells CASSLVLVEQFF. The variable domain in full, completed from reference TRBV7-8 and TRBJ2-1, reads GAGVSQSPRYKVAKRGQDVALRCDPISGHVSLFWYQQALGQGPEFLTYFQNEAQLDKSGLPSDRFFAERPEGSVSTLKIQRTQQEDSAVYLCASSLVLVEQFFGPGTRLTVL.

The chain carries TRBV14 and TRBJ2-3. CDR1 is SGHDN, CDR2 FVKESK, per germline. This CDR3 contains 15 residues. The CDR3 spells CASSQDTISTDTQYF.

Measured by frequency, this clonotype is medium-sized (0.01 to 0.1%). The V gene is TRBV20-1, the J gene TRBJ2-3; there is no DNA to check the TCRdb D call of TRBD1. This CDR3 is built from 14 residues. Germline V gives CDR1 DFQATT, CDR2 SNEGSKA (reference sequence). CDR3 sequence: CSARTGGEADTQYF.

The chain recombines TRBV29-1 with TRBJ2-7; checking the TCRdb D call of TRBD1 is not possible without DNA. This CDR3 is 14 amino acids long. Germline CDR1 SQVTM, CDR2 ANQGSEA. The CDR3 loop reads CSVATLGQGYEQYF.

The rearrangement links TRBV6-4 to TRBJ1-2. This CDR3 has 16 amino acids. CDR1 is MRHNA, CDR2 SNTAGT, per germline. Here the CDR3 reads CASSDEAGQAAYGYTF.

The CDR3: CSVLGQTNYGYTF. V gene TRBV29-1 combines with J gene TRBJ1-2; lacking DNA, the TRBD1 call made by TCRdb goes unchecked. The CDR3 spans 13 residues. Per the germline V gene, CDR1 is SQVTM and CDR2 is ANQGSEA.

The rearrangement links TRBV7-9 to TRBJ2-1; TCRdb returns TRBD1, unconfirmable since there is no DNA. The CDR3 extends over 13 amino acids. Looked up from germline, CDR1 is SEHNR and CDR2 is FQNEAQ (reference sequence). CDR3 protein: CASSWTEGNEQFF.